This TCR beta chain was profiled in a study of T-cell reconstitution after alpha-beta-depleted transplantation in children. Deletions cut 1 base from V and 5 bases from J, with 14 bases between. CDR1 MGHDK and CDR2 SYGVNS come from the germline V gene. The CDR3 contains 15 residues. Unique molecular identifiers were used in preparing the TCRbeta library. Each CDR3 protein is one row after TCRdb ran MiXCR on the PCR reads. This table holds hundreds of thousands of distinct CDR3 sequences, more than 8% found once. Here the sequenced sample was PBMCs from the stem cell graft donor, taken from the stem cell graft. This TCR was sampled from a human donor who donated a stem cell graft to a child with SCID. This chain connects TRBV25-1 to TRBJ2-5; D unresolved. The CDR3 region is CASSELVSEKETQYF. The CDR3 DNA sequence: TGTGCCAGCAGTGAATTGGTCAGTGAAAAGGAGACCCAGTACTTC.